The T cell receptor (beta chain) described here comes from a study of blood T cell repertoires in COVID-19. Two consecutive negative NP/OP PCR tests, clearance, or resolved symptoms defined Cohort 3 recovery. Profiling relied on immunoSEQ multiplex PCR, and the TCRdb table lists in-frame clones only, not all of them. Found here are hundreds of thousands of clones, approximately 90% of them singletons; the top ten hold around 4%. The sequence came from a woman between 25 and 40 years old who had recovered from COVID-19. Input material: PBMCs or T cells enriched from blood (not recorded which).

The DNA of the CDR3 is TGCGCCAGCAGCCTGATGACTAGCGAGAAGGATGAGCAGTTCTTC. Amino acids: CASSLMTSEKDEQFF. The rearrangement links TRBV5-1 to TRBJ2-1, with 8 bases that match TRBD2. Trimming removed 4 bases from V and 8 bases from J; junction bases left unmatched: 11. This CDR3 contains 15 residues. Germline loops: CDR1 SGHRS, CDR2 YFSETQ.